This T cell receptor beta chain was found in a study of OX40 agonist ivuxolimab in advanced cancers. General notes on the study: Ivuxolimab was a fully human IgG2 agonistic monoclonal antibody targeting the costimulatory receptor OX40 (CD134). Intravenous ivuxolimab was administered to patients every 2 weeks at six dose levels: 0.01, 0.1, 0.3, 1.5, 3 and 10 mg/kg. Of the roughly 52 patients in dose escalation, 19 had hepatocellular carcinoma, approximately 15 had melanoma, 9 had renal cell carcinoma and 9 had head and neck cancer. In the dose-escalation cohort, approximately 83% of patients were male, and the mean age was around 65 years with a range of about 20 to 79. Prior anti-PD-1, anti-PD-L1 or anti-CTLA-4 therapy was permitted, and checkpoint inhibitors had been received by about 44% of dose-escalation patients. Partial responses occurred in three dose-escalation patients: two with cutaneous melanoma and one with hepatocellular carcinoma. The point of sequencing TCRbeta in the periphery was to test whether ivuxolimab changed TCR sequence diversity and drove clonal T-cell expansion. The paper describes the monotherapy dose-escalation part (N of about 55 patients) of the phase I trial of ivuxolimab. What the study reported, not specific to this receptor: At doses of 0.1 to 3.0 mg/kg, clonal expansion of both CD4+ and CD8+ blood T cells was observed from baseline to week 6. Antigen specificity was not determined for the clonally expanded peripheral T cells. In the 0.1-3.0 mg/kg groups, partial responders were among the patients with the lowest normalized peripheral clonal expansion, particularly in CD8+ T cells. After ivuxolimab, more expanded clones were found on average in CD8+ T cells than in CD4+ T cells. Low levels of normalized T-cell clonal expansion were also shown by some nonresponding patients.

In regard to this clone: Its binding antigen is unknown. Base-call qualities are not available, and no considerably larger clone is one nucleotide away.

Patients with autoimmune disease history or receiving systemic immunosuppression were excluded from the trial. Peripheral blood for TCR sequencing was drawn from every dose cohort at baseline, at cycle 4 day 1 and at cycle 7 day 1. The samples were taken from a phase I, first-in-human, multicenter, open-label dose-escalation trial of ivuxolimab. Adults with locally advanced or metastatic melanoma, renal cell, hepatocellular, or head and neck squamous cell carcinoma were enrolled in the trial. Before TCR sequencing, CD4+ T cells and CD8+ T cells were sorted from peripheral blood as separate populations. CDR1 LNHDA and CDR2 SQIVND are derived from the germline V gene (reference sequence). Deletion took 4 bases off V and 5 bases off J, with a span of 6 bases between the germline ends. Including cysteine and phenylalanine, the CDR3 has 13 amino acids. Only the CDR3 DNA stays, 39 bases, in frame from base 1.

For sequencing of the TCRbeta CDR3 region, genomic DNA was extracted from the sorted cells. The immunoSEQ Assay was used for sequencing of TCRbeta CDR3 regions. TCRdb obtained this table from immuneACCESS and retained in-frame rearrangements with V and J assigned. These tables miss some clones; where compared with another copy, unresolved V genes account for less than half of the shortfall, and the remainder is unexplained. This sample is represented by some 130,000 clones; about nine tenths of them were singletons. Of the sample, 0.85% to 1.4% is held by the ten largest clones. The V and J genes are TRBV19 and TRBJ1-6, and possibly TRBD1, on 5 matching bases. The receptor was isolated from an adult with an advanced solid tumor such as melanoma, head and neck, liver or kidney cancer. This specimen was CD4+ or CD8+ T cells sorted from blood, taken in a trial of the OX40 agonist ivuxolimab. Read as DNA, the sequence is TGTGCCAGTAGTAGACAGAATAATTCACCCCTCCACTTT. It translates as CASSRQNNSPLHF. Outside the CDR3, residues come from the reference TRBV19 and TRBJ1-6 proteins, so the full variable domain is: DGGITQSPKYLFRKEGQNVTLSCEQNLNHDAMYWYRQDPGQGLRLIYYSQIVNDFQKGDIAEGYSVSREKKESFPLTVTSAQKNPTAFYLCASSRQNNSPLHFGNGTRLTVT.